This entry lists 21 T cell receptor beta chains sequenced from one sample in a study of T cell responses to AZD1222 COVID-19 vaccine. The protocol was immunoSEQ multiplex PCR, while the TCRdb copy is restricted to in-frame clones and leaves out a portion. The table shows under 200,000 clones, with 88% occurring only once. This specimen consisted of peripheral blood, obtained 28 days after the second AZD1222 dose. The receptors stem from an adult who received the AZD1222 COVID-19 vaccine.

V gene TRBV3-1 (or the pseudogene TRBV3-2) combines with J gene TRBJ2-5; TRBD1 or TRBD2 may be the D gene (5 bases each). The CDR3 length is 14 residues. V was cut by 6 bases and J by 2 bases, with 13 bases left in between. Germline assignment: CDR1 LGHDT and CDR2 YNNKEL (reference sequence). Here the CDR3 DNA reads TGTGCCAGCAGGCCCGGGACCTCTCAAGAGACCCAGTACTTC. This translates into CASRPGTSQETQYF.

V is TRBV9 and J is TRBJ2-1, with TRBD2 matching 14 bases. The germline CDR1 and CDR2 sequences are SGDLS and YYNGEE. J was trimmed by 2 bases and V by 3 bases; bases with no gene match: 4. This CDR3 has 17 residues. As DNA, the CDR3 is TGTGCCAGCAGCGGCGGGACTAGCGGGGGAGCCTACAATGAGCAGTTCTTC. Translating gives CASSGGTSGGAYNEQFF.

The chain uses TRBV5-4 and TRBJ1-5, with D possibly TRBD1 on 5 matching bases. Per germline, CDR1 SGHNT and CDR2 YYREEE (reference sequence). The CDR3 has 15 residues. V lost 0 bases and J lost 2, with 9 bases in between. The CDR3 sequence: CASSLGGDGNQPQHF. CDR3 bases: TGTGCCAGCAGCTTGGGAGGGGACGGCAATCAGCCCCAGCATTTT.

V is TRBV5-6 and J is TRBJ2-3; TRBD1 matches 8 bases. The germline V gene has CDR1 SGHDT and CDR2 YYEEEE. V was pared by 6 bases and J by 4 bases, with 4 bases of the junction left unmatched. The CDR3 totals 13 residues. DNA of the CDR3: TGTGCCAGCACCATACAGGGGGCAGATACGCAGTATTTT. Amino acid sequence: CASTIQGADTQYF.

This chain uses TRBV9 with TRBJ1-3; D not resolved. The length of the CDR3 is 17 residues. The germline V gene encodes CDR1 SGDLS and CDR2 YYNGEE. V shed 4 bases and J shed 0 bases, with 17 bases lying between them. DNA for the CDR3: TGTGCCAGCAGCTCAGGAGCCAGTCAACCCTCTGGAAACACCATATATTTT. This translates into CASSSGASQPSGNTIYF.

This chain joins TRBV6-2 or TRBV6-3 and TRBJ2-7, with 7 bases aligning to TRBD1. V lost 5 bases and J lost 0; bases outside the gene matches: 10. CDR1 is MNHEY, CDR2 SVGEGT, per germline. The CDR3 is 16 residues long. The CDR3 coding sequence is TGTGCCAGCAGTGACCCGGGACAGACTGTCTCCTACGAGCAGTACTTC. It codes for CASSDPGQTVSYEQYF.

This clone was counted only a few times. The V gene is TRBV27, the J gene TRBJ2-3; 8 nucleotides match TRBD1. V trimming: 10 bases; J trimming: 0 bases; junction bases outside the gene matches: 3. The CDR3 is 13 amino acids. Germline values: CDR1 MNHEY, CDR2 SMNVEV (reference sequence). The CDR3 DNA reads as TGTGCCATCGGGACAGGAAGCACAGATACGCAGTATTTT. Translating gives CAIGTGSTDTQYF.

This clone was seen just once. The chain is built from TRBV14 and TRBJ2-6; D is uncertain. The germline V and J ends were trimmed by 3 bases and 4 bases, with 13 bases remaining between them. The CDR3 totals 16 residues. Germline V gives CDR1 SGHDN, CDR2 FVKESK. The CDR3 bases are TGTGCCAGCAGCCATAGCCGGTTGAGAGGGGCCAACGTCCTGACTTTC. This codes for CASSHSRLRGANVLTF.

This clone is categorized as medium-sized. The V and J genes are TRBV27 and TRBJ2-7; 7 bases are a match to TRBD2. J was trimmed by 3 bases and V by 1 base; bases with no gene match: 6. The length of the CDR3 is 15 residues. Germline loops: CDR1 MNHEY, CDR2 SMNVEV (reference sequence). The CDR3, as DNA: TGTGCCAGCAGTTTATGGGCGGGAGCGGGCTACGAGCAGTACTTC. This encodes CASSLWAGAGYEQYF.

V gene TRBV5-4 combines with J gene TRBJ1-2; 11 positions agree with TRBD1. Germline CDR1 is SGHNT and CDR2 is YYREEE (reference sequence). The CDR3 has 14 amino acids. Trimming removed 3 bases from V and 4 bases from J; junction bases left unmatched: 2. The CDR3 nucleotides read TGTGCCAGCAGCTGGGACAGGGGGATCTATGGCTACACCTTC. Its translation: CASSWDRGIYGYTF.

The rearrangement links TRBV15 to TRBJ1-6; 10 bases fit TRBD1. The ends lost 7 bases at V and 10 bases at J; junction bases unmatched: 4. The germline gives CDR1 LNHNV, CDR2 YYDKDF (reference sequence). CDR3 length: 13 residues. For the CDR3, the DNA is TGTGCCACCACGACAGGGGGCGGGTCACCCCTCCACTTT. Its protein is CATTTGGGSPLHF.

The rearrangement uses TRBV28 and TRBJ2-3, with 7 bases aligning to TRBD2. The CDR3 runs 17 residues. J was trimmed by 0 bases and V by 10 bases; bases with no gene match: 16. The germline V gene encodes CDR1 MDHEN and CDR2 SYDVKM. CDR3 amino acids: CATRGRVTIRSTDTQYF. CDR3 DNA sequence: TGTGCCACCCGAGGGAGGGTCACGATCCGAAGCACAGATACGCAGTATTTT. The variable domain in full, with the rest retrieved from reference TRBV28 and TRBJ2-3, is DVKVTQSSRYLVKRTGEKVFLECVQDMDHENMFWYRQDPGLGLRLIYFSYDVKMKEKGDIPEGYSVSREKKERFSLILESASTNQTSMYLCATRGRVTIRSTDTQYFGPGTRLTVL.

This chain joins TRBV7-9 and TRBJ1-4; no reliable D call. CDR3 length: 14 residues. Trimming took off 3 bases at V and 1 base at J, with 6 bases between the two ends. CDR1 is SEHNR and CDR2 is FQNEAQ in the germline V gene (reference sequence). This chain's CDR3 is CASSLGLTNEKLFF. As DNA, the CDR3 is TGTGCCAGCAGCTTGGGTCTAACTAATGAAAAACTGTTTTTT.

The chain combines TRBV24-1 with TRBJ2-7; TRBD2 aligns across 7 bases. Trimming removed 12 bases from V and 5 bases from J; junction bases left unmatched: 12. The CDR3 has 13 amino acids. The germline V gene encodes CDR1 KGHDR and CDR2 SFDVKD. In DNA form, the CDR3 reads TGTGCCGCCGGGGGAGGGACTCGCGACGAGCAGTACTTC. Its translation: CAAGGGTRDEQYF.

This clone was seen a single time. This chain connects TRBV7-2 to TRBJ2-2; D is uncertain. Per germline, CDR1 SGHTA and CDR2 FQGNSA. V was pared by 2 bases and J by 4 bases, with 5 bases between. This CDR3 is built from 13 residues. The CDR3 sequence: CASSLRVTGELFF. In nucleotides, the CDR3 is TGTGCCAGCAGCTTAAGGGTCACCGGGGAGCTGTTTTTT. Variable domain in full (rest from reference TRBV7-2 and TRBJ2-2): GAGVSQSPSNKVTEKGKDVELRCDPISGHTALYWYRQSLGQGLEFLIYFQGNSAPDKSGLPSDRFSAERTGGSVSTLTIQRTQQEDSAVYLCASSLRVTGELFFGEGSRLTVL.

This rearrangement joins TRBV3-1 (or the pseudogene TRBV3-2) to TRBJ2-3; D call uncertain. V gave up 4 bases and J gave up 6 bases, with 14 bases separating them. CDR3 length equals 14 residues. Germline loops: CDR1 LGHDT, CDR2 YNNKEL (reference sequence). Here the CDR3 reads CASSLLSPPDTQYF. The CDR3 nucleotides read TGTGCCAGCAGCCTTCTGAGCCCGCCGGATACGCAGTATTTT.

This chain connects TRBV28 to TRBJ2-1; the D call may be TRBD1 or TRBD2 (5 bases each). The CDR3 loop spans 13 amino acids. V lost 6 bases and J 9 bases, leaving 15 bases between the germline ends. Per germline, CDR1 MDHEN and CDR2 SYDVKM. The CDR3 is CASRQPGRSEQFF. The CDR3 DNA is TGTGCCAGCAGGCAACCGGGACGGAGTGAGCAGTTCTTC.

The chain recombines TRBV19 with TRBJ2-7; D remains unclear. This CDR3 is 13 amino acids long. V was shortened by 3 bases and J by 0 bases, with 6 bases between the two germline ends. Germline CDR1 LNHDA, CDR2 SQIVND (reference sequence). CDR3 protein: CASSIQNSYEQYF. The DNA for the CDR3 is TGTGCCAGTAGTATCCAGAACTCCTACGAGCAGTACTTC. The full variable domain, rest sourced from reference TRBV19 and TRBJ2-7, is DGGITQSPKYLFRKEGQNVTLSCEQNLNHDAMYWYRQDPGQGLRLIYYSQIVNDFQKGDIAEGYSVSREKKESFPLTVTSAQKNPTAFYLCASSIQNSYEQYFGPGTRLTVT.

The rearrangement links TRBV10-3 to TRBJ2-2, with D possibly being TRBD2 (5 bases). V shed 7 bases and J shed 0 bases, with 12 bases lying between them. CDR1 ENHRY and CDR2 SYGVKD come from the germline V gene. The CDR3 length is 15 residues. The CDR3 reads CAIKRTGANTGELFF. DNA for the CDR3: TGTGCCATCAAAAGGACTGGCGCGAACACCGGGGAGCTGTTTTTT.

This sequence joins TRBV29-1 and TRBJ2-7, with D perhaps TRBD1 (5 bases). With 7 bases removed from V and 0 bases from J, the gap between germline ends came to 7 bases. Germline V gene lookup returns CDR1 SQVTM and CDR2 ANQGSEA. The CDR3 is 11 residues long. CDR3 sequence (DNA): TGCAGCGCGCAGGGCTCCTACGAGCAGTACTTC. Translation gives CSAQGSYEQYF.

This clone has only one observation. This chain links TRBV19 with TRBJ2-3, with 7 bases fitting TRBD1. This CDR3 has 12 residues. Germline V lookup: CDR1 LNHDA, CDR2 SQIVND (reference sequence). V was pared by 8 bases and J by 4 bases, with 3 bases of the junction left unmatched. The CDR3 nucleotides are TGTGCCAGTGGACAGGAGTCAGATACGCAGTATTTT. Amino acids: CASGQESDTQYF.